This T cell receptor beta chain comes out of a study of cytomegalovirus exposure and HLA in healthy donors (TCRdb year 2017). Regarding the complete study: An earlier analysis of several hundred of the donors reported 276 Gb of sequence data and 117 million unique TCR beta sequences obtained from around 180 million T cells. About 300 gigabases of sequencing data and 70 million to 100 million unique TCR sequences were included in an early release covering under 650 HLA-typed donors. The genetic ancestry cluster associated with self-reported Caucasian donors included over 65% of the 350 to 500 genotyped donors. The study aimed to test whether cataloging public T cell receptors could reveal signatures of past pathogen exposure. The study profiled the T cell repertoires of 666 subjects by immunosequencing and related them to cytomegalovirus serostatus. Besides the first cohort of roughly 660 subjects, a separate validation cohort made up of 120 different subjects was used. The study combined high-throughput TCR immunosequencing, statistical association of individual TCRs with disease status, and machine learning to predict cytomegalovirus infection status. A later analysis re-examined previously published TCR beta repertoires from around 670 donors and added high-resolution HLA genotyping to investigate patterns of TCR occurrence. Rather than drawing on any new phenotypic data, the later analysis identified candidate immune exposures from TCR beta sequences and the way those sequences occurred across donors. In an earlier analysis of 587 of the donors, high-throughput TCR beta sequencing was used to judge whether each TCR beta V gene segment behaved as functional or pseudogenic. Alongside the repertoire data, information on donor age, sex, ethnicity and CMV serostatus was compiled. In a later genetic analysis, genome-wide SNP genotypes for about 65% of the 666 donors were used, and that subset was treated as a discovery cohort. All discovery cohort repertoires had been generated on a single sequencing platform. Class I and class II HLA loci were covered by the typing at four-digit resolution. The number of typed donors differed by locus: about 620-640 for A, B, C, DRB1 and DQB1; approximately 520 for DQA1; 606 for DPA1; and around 490 for DPB1. A few DR-DQ haplotypes were handled as single units for association and clustering because linkage in the cohort was strong. Among 300 to 500 genotyped donors of the cohort, an average of roughly 230,000 unique TCR beta nucleotide sequences was sequenced per donor, of which about 19% were non-productive. What the authors observed across the whole study: In vitro tests confirmed that a few of the cytomegalovirus-associated TCR beta chains recognize cytomegalovirus antigens. Only TCR beta chains were sequenced in this cohort, and the absence of alpha or paired-chain data limited detectable features. Most CMV-associated TCR beta chains appeared to be HLA-restricted in a later analysis, and the HLA associations seemed to be driven largely by CMV exposure. Because counts were too low, some 17 rarely observed V segments, including chromosome 9 orphons, were excluded from the earlier analysis of several hundred of the donors. Sequencing depth was assumed to be roughly uniform across donors in the presence/absence analyses, though that assumption may not hold. According to a later analysis, parvovirus B19, influenza, CMV and Epstein-Barr virus appeared linked to several top co-occurrence clusters. Because the 87-base-pair reads could not distinguish some IMGT-functional V segments, including TRBV6-2 and TRBV6-3, those segments were excluded. In an earlier analysis of more than 500 of the donors, most TCR beta V segments appeared in productive rearrangements about 90% or about 30% of the time, broadly matching IMGT annotations. In a later analysis, the rate of TCR association differed among HLA loci, with DRB1 alleles having the most associated TCRs and HLA-C alleles having the fewest. Correlated functional status among segregating V segments might be attributable to linkage disequilibrium, but an unknown experimental factor could not be ruled out. Most TCR sequences were seen in very few donors, while some public TCRs were found in many individuals. HLA typing was unavailable for some donors at each locus, so association tests used only the typed subset. In a later genetic analysis, fewer N-insertions in productive TCRs were reported among donors in an Asian-associated ancestry cluster than the roughly 700-donor mean. The only immune exposure information available for the cohort was CMV serostatus. An association between a missense DCLRE1C variant and V-gene and J-gene trimming of TCR beta chains was found in a later genetic analysis and replicated in an independent cohort. Assigning TCR associations to individual alleles was difficult when HLA alleles, especially DR and DQ, strongly co-occurred. In a later analysis, HLA-associated TCR beta chains were found to be more clonally expanded and to have lower generation probabilities than equally common non-associated chains. A further reported finding was that TCR beta sequences accurately predicted the HLA-A and HLA-B alleles for most subjects in the first cohort. The authors suggested that the approach could potentially be generalized to other disease states and immunological phenotypes. The sequencing pipeline was judged likely to have produced a cluster of highly shared sequence variants as a technical artifact. At a false discovery rate of 0.05, a later analysis linked fewer than 20,000 TCR beta sequences to specific HLA alleles. The classifier was reported to diagnose cytomegalovirus status with high specificity and sensitivity in both the original cohort and the validation cohort. In the study, 150 to 200 TCR beta chains were listed as associated with cytomegalovirus.

The V end loses 1 base and the J end loses 9 bases, and a stretch of 9 bases separates them. In the germline V gene, CDR1 corresponds to SGHAT and CDR2 to FQNNGV. Counted from cysteine to phenylalanine, this CDR3 has 12 amino acids. This entry keeps only the CDR3 DNA: 36 bases, framed from base 1. In total, approximately 700 healthy bone marrow donors made up the cohort. At the time of sampling, every cohort member was nominally healthy, though immune exposures that went unrecorded were likely present. The donor was CMV seronegative and was included in the group of a few hundred seronegative cohort members. A peripheral blood sample was provided by each donor, and peripheral blood mononuclear cells were used for TCR beta sequencing. Genomic DNA extraction from the blood cell samples was performed with the Qiagen DNeasy Blood Extraction Kit. To prepare the library, the immunoSEQ multiplex PCR assay was applied. The multiplex PCR relied on a mix of 60 forward primers for TCR Vbeta segments and 13 reverse primers for TCR Jbeta segments. The CDR3 region of rearranged TCR beta genes was amplified from genomic DNA with a multiplex PCR assay. On the Illumina HiSeq System, the amplified TCR beta libraries were sequenced as 87-base-pair reads. The original pipeline was this. A later analysis tallied around 80 million unique TCR beta chains across the 666 repertoires, and about 10 million of those chains were shared by two or more donors. To remove PCR and sequencing errors, raw reads were error-corrected and collapsed into unique sequences using a nearest-neighbor algorithm that merged closely related sequences. V, D and J gene segments were assigned by aligning CDR3 sequences to IMGT reference sequences. Each retained sequence needed at least a six-nucleotide match to both a V gene segment and a J gene segment. A rearrangement was called productive if the CDR3 had no stop codons and remained in frame with V and J, and every other rearrangement was called non-productive. Following IMGT convention, CDR3 was defined as the stretch from the second conserved V-encoded cysteine to the conserved J-encoded phenylalanine. Sequences without an unambiguous match to a single V gene segment were excluded from the earlier analysis of 450 to 750 of the donors. An earlier analysis of 587 of the donors classified V segments as functional when productive rearrangements were above 56.7% and as segregating when the standard deviation between donors was above 5%. A statistical classification framework was developed to diagnose cytomegalovirus status using the catalog of TCR beta chain sequences. In a later analysis, V and J genes were assigned by comparing TCR nucleotide sequences against IMGT/GENE-DB human TR gene sequences. Using the TCRdist pipeline, a later analysis assigned CDR3 sequences along with most-parsimonious VDJ recombination scenarios. In a later analysis, each TCR beta chain was defined by its CDR3 amino acid sequence together with its V-gene family, and reads lacking a unique V-gene family were excluded. A later analysis removed over 500 highly shared, low-generation-probability nucleotide sequences to deal with suspected cross-contamination and a sequencing artifact. A later analysis calculated a clonal expansion index for each public chain from normalized within-repertoire ranks of inferred template counts. A later analysis computed generation probabilities with a VDJ recombination model fitted to out-of-frame rearrangements, and checked the results against IGoR. In a later analysis, TCR-TCR, TCR-HLA and TCR-CMV co-occurrence was scored with hypergeometric tests, and a repertoire-size bias correction was applied to TCR pairs. In a later analysis, false discovery rates were estimated by permuting HLA or CMV assignments 20 times. A later analysis grouped co-occurring TCRs with DBSCAN, adding TCRdist sequence similarity when clustering within HLA-allele-positive subsets. Repertoires with fewer than 30,000 or more than 120,000 public chains, plus five repertoires with anomalous nucleotide sharing, were excluded from co-occurrence clustering. TCRdb took this table from immuneACCESS and kept in-frame rearrangements with V and J called. Such tables lack part of the clones; where checked against another copy, unresolved V genes explain under half of the gap, and the rest is unexplained. The DNA was the basis for D and trimming; V, J and clone size are from that table. The sample includes 210,000 or so clones, with approximately 80% observed a single time. Approximately 1.5% of the sample lies in the top ten.

A single count supports this clone. There is no known antigen for this receptor. Within one base of it there is no much larger clone, and no base qualities were kept. The TCR comes from a girl between 10 and 17 years old in good health and CMV-seronegative. The chain links TRBV11-2 with TRBJ1-1; perhaps TRBD1 is the D gene, with 6 bases matching. The sequenced sample was PBMCs. The CDR3 in this case is CASSLGTAKAFF. In nucleotides, the sequence is TGTGCCAGCAGCTTAGGGACAGCTAAAGCTTTCTTT.